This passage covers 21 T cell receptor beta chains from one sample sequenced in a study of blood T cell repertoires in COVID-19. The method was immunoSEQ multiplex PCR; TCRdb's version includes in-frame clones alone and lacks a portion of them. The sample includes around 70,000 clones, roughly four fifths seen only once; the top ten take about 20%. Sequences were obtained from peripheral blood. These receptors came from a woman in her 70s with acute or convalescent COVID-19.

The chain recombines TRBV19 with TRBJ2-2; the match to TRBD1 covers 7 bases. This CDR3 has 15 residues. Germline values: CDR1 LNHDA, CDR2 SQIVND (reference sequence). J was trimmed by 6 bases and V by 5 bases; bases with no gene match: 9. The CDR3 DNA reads TGTGCCAGTAGTCCTTTGGCAGGGGGAGCCGGGGAGCTGTTTTTT. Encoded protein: CASSPLAGGAGELFF. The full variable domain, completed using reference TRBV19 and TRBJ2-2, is DGGITQSPKYLFRKEGQNVTLSCEQNLNHDAMYWYRQDPGQGLRLIYYSQIVNDFQKGDIAEGYSVSREKKESFPLTVTSAQKNPTAFYLCASSPLAGGAGELFFGEGSRLTVL.

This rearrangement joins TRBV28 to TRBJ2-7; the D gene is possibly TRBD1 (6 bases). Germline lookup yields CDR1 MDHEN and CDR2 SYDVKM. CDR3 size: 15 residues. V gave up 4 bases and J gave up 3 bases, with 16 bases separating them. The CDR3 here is CASSSRAGAYYEQYF. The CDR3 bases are TGTGCCAGCAGTTCCCGTGCAGGGGCCTACTACGAGCAGTACTTC.

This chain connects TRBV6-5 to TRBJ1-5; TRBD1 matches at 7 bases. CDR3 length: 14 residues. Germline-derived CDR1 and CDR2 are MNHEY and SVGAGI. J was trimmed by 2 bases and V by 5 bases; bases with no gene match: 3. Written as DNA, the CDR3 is TGTGCCAGCAGTAATCAGGGGGGCAATCAGCCCCAGCATTTT. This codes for CASSNQGGNQPQHF.

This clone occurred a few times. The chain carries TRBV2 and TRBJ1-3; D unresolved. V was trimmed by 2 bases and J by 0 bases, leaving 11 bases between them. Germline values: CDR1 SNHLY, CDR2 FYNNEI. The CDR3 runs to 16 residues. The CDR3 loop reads CASSERRAHSGNTIYF. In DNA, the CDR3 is TGTGCCAGCAGTGAAAGGCGGGCCCACTCTGGAAACACCATATATTTT.

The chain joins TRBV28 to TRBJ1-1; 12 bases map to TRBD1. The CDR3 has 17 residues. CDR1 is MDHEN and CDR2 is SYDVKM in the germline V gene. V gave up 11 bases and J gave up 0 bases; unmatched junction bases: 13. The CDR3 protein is CAALTRDRGPMNTEAFF. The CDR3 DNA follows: TGTGCCGCCCTAACCCGGGACAGGGGGCCAATGAACACTGAAGCTTTCTTT.

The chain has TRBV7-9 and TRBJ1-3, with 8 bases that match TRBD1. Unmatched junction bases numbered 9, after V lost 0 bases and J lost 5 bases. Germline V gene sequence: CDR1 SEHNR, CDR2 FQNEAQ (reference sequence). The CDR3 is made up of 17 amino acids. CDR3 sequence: CASSLASGQAIRNTIYF. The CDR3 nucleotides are TGTGCCAGCAGCTTAGCGTCGGGACAGGCGATACGAAACACCATATATTTT.

The CDR3 spells CASRLTSGIDTQYF. The CDR3 nucleotides are TGTGCCAGCCGATTGACTAGCGGAATAGATACGCAGTATTTT. This chain links TRBV2 with TRBJ2-3; 9 positions agree with TRBD2. The J segment lost 5 bases and the V segment lost 8 bases, leaving 8 bases of the junction unmatched. This CDR3 is 14 amino acids long. CDR1 is SNHLY, CDR2 FYNNEI, per germline.

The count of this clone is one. In DNA form, the CDR3 reads TGTGCCAGCAGCTTCACTAGCGGGGACACCGGGGAGCTGTTTTTT. It translates to CASSFTSGDTGELFF. The chain carries TRBV11-2 and TRBJ2-2, with TRBD2 identical over 10 bases. Germline-derived CDR1 and CDR2 are SGHAT and FQNNGV. V was clipped by 3 bases and J by 3 bases; unmatched bases: 1. This CDR3 is 15 amino acids long.

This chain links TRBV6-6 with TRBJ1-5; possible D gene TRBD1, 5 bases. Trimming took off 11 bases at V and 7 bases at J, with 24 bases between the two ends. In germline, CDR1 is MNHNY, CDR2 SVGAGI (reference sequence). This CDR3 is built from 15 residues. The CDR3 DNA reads TGTGCCCGCTGGGGGGAGACGGGGGGTGGACAGCCCCAGCATTTT. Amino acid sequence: CARWGETGGGQPQHF.

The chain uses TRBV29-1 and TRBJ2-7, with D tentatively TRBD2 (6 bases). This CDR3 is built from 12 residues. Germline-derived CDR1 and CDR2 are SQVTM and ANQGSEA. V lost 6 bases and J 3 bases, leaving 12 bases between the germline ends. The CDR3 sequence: CSVWGLGYEQYF. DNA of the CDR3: TGCAGCGTCTGGGGACTTGGCTACGAGCAGTACTTC.

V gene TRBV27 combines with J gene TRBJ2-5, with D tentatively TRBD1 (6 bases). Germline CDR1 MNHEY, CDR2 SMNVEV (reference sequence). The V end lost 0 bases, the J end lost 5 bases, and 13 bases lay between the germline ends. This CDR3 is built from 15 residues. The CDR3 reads CASSLSGRGPETQYF. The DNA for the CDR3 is TGTGCCAGCAGTTTATCGGGCAGGGGTCCGGAGACCCAGTACTTC.

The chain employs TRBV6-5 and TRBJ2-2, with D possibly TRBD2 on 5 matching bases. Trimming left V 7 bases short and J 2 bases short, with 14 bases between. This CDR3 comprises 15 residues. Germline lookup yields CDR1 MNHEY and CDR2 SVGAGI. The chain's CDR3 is CASKWTRDNTGELFF. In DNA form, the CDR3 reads TGTGCCAGCAAATGGACTCGAGATAACACCGGGGAGCTGTTTTTT.

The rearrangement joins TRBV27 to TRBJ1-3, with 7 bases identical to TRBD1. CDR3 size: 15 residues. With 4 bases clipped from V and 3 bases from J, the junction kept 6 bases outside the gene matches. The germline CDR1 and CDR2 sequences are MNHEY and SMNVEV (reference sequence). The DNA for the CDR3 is TGTGCCAGCAGTTATAGGGGGCTTGGTGGAAACACCATATATTTT. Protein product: CASSYRGLGGNTIYF.

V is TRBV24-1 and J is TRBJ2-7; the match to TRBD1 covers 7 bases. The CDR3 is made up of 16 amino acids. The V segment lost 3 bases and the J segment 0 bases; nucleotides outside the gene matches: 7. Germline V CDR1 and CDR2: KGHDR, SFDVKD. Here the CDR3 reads CATSDRTGKGSYEQYF. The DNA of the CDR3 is TGTGCCACCAGTGATCGGACAGGAAAGGGCTCCTACGAGCAGTACTTC.

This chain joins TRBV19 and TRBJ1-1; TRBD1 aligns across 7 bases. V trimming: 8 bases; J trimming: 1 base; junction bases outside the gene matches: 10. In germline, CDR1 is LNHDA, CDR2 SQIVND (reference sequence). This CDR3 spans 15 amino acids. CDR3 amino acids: CASRDRVGTNTEAFF. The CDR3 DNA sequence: TGTGCCAGTCGAGACAGGGTTGGTACGAACACTGAAGCTTTCTTT.

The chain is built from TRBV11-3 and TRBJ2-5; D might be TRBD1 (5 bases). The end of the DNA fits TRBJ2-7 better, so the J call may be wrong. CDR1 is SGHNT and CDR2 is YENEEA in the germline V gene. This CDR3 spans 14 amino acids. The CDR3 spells CASSYETATYEQYF. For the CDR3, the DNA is TGTGCCAGCAGCTACGAGACAGCAACCTACGAGCAGTACTTC.

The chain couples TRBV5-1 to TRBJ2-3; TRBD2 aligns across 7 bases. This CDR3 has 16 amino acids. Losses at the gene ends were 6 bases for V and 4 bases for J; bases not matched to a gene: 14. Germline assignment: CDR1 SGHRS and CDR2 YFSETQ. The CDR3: CASMQRQRRGADTQYF. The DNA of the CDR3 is TGCGCCAGCATGCAAAGACAGAGACGGGGGGCAGATACGCAGTATTTT.

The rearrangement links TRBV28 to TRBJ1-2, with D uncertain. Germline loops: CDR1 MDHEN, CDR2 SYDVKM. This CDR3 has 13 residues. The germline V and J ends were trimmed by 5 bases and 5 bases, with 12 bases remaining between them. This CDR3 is CASSQNAFYGYTF. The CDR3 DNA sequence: TGTGCCAGCAGTCAGAACGCTTTTTATGGCTACACCTTC.

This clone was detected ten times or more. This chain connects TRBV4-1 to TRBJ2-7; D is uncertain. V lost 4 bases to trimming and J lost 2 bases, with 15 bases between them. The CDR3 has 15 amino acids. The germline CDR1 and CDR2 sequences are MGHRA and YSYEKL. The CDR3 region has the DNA TGCGCCAGCAGCCTTAGCCGGAGTCCGGCCTACGAGCAGTACTTC. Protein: CASSLSRSPAYEQYF.

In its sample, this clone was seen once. In DNA, the CDR3 is TGTGCCAGCTCACTAAACCAAGAGACCCAGTACTTC. Encoded protein: CASSLNQETQYF. The V and J genes are TRBV18 and TRBJ2-5; D not certain. V was pared by 4 bases and J by 0 bases, with 3 bases between. Germline CDR1 is KGHSH and CDR2 is LQKENI. The CDR3 length is 12 residues.

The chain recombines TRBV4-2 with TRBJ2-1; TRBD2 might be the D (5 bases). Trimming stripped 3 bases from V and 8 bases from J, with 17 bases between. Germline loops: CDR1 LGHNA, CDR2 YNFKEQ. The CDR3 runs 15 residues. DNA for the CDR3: TGTGCCAGCAGCCAGACCACTAGAGGTGGTTATGAGCAGTTCTTC. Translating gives CASSQTTRGGYEQFF.